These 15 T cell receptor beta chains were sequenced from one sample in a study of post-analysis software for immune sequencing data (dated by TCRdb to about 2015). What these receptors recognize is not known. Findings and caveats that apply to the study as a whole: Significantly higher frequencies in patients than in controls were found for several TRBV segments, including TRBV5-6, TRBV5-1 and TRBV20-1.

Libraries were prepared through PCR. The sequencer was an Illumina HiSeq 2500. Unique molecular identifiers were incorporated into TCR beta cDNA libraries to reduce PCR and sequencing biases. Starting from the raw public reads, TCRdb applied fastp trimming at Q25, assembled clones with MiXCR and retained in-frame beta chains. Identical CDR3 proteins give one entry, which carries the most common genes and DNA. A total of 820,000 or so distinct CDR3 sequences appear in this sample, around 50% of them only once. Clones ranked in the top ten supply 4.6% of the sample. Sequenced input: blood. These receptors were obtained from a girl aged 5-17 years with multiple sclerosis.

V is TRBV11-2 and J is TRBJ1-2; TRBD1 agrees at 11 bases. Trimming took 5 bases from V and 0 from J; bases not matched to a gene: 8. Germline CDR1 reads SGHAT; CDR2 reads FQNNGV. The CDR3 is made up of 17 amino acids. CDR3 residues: CASSPGTGGAPNYGYTF. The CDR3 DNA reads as TGTGCCAGCAGCCCCGGGACAGGGGGAGCACCTAACTATGGCTACACCTTC.

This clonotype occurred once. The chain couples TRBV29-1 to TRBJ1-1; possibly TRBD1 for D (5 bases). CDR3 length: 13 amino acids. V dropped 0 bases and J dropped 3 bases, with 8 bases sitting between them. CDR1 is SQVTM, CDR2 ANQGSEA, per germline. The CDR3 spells CSVEDWGDTEAFF. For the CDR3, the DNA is TGCAGCGTTGAAGATTGGGGCGACACTGAAGCTTTCTTT.

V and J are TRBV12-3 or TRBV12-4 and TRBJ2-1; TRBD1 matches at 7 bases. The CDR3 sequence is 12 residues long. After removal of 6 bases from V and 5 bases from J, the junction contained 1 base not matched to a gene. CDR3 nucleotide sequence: TGTGCCAGCAGGGGACAGAACAATGAGCAGTTCTTC. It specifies CASRGQNNEQFF.

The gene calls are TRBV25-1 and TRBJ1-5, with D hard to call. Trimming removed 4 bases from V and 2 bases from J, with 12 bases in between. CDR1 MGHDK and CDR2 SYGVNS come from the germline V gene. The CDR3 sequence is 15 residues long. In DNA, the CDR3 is TGTGCCAGCAGTGTCCACCCGTACGGCAATCAGCCCCAGCATTTT. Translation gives CASSVHPYGNQPQHF.

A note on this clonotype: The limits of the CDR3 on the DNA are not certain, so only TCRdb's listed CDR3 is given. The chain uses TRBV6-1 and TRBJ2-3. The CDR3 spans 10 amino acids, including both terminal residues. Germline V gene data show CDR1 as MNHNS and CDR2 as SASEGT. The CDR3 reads CARYGCTQYF.

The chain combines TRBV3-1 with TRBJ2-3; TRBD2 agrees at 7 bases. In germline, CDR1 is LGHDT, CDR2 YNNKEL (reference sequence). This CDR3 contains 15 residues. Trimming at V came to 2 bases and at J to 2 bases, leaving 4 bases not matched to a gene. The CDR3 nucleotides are TGTGCCAGCAGCCAAAGGACTAGACCCACAGATACGCAGTATTTT. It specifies CASSQRTRPTDTQYF.

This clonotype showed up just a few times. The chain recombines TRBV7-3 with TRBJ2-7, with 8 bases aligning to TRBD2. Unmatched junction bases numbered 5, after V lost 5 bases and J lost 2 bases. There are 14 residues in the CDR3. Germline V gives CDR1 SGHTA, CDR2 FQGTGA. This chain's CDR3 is CASSKIGGAYEQYF. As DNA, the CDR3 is TGTGCCAGCAGCAAAATCGGGGGGGCCTACGAGCAGTACTTC.

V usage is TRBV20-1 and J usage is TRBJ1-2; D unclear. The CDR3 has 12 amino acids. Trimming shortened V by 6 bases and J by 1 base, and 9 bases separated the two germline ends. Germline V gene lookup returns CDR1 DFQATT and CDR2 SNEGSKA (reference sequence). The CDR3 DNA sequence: TGCAGTGCAGCGAGTTATAACTATGGCTACACCTTC. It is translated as CSAASYNYGYTF.

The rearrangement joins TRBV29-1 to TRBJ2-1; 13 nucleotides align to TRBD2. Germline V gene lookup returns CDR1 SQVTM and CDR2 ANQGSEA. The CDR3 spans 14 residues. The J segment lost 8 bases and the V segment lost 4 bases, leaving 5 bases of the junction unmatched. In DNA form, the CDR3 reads TGCAGCGTTGCCGGACTAGCGGGGGCCCATGAGCAGTTCTTC. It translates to CSVAGLAGAHEQFF.

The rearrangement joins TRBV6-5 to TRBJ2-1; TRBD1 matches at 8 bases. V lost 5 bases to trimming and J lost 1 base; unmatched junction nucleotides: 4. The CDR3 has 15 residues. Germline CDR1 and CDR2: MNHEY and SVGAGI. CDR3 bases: TGTGCCAGCAGTCATCAGGGGGCATCCTACAATGAGCAGTTCTTC. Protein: CASSHQGASYNEQFF.

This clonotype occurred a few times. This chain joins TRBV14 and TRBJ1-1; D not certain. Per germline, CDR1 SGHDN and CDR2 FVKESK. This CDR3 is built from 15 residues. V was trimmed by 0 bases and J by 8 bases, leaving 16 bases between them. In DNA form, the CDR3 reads TGTGCCAGCAGCCAAGATTGGGCCGGGCGGGGAGAAGCTTTCTTT. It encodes CASSQDWAGRGEAFF.

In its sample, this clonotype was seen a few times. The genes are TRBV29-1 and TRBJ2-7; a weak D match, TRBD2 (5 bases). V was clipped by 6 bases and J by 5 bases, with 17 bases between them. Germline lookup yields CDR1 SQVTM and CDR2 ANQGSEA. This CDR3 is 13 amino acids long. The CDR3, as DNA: TGCAGCGTCGCGTCGGGGTTAAAGAACGAGCAGTACTTC. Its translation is CSVASGLKNEQYF.

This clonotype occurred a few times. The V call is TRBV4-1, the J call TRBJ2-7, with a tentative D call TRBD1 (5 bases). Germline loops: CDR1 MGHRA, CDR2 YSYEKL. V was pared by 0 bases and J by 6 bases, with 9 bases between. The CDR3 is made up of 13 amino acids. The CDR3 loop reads CASSQDQGLEQYF. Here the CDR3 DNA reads TGCGCCAGCAGCCAAGATCAGGGCCTCGAGCAGTACTTC.

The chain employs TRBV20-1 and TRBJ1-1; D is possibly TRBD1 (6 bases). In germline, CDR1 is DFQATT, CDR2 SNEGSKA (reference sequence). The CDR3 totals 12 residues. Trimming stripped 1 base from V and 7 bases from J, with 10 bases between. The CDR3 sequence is CSARAGAVEAFF. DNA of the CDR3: TGCAGTGCTAGAGCGGGGGCGGTTGAAGCTTTCTTT.

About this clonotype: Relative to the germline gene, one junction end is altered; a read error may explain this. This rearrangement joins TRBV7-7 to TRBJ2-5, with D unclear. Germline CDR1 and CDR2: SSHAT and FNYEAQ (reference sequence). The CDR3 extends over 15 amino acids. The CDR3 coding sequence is TGTGCTAGCAGCTTACTTGGTACACCAAGAGAGACCCAGTACTTC. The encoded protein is CASSLLGTPRETQYF.